This T cell receptor (beta chain) emerged from a study of spatial heterogeneity in lung cancer. This clonotype appeared many times. The antigen remains unidentified. Broader study findings: Counts of expanded intratumoral alpha and beta TCRs tracked tumor mutation counts.

TCRdb processed the 5' RACE reads anew with MiXCR; each CDR3 protein has one entry. The table records a few thousand distinct CDR3 sequences, over 8% of them present only once. Time point in this sample: sample taken at primary tumor resection. Samples came from 70 to 80 TRACERx patients with untreated early-stage lung cancer. Tumor, nontumor lung or frozen PBMC supplied whole RNA that was sequenced unsorted. This TCR derives from a male donor with early-stage non-small cell lung cancer. The sample in question was lung tumor tissue, obtained at surgery.

Written as DNA, the CDR3 is TGTGCCAGCAGTTCCCGACTAGGGCAGTACTTC. Its translation is CASSSRLGQYF. This chain links TRBV28 with TRBJ2-7; the D gene is possibly TRBD2 (6 bases). Trimming cost V 4 bases and J 9 bases, with 10 bases left between them. CDR3 size: 11 residues. The germline V gene has CDR1 MDHEN and CDR2 SYDVKM.